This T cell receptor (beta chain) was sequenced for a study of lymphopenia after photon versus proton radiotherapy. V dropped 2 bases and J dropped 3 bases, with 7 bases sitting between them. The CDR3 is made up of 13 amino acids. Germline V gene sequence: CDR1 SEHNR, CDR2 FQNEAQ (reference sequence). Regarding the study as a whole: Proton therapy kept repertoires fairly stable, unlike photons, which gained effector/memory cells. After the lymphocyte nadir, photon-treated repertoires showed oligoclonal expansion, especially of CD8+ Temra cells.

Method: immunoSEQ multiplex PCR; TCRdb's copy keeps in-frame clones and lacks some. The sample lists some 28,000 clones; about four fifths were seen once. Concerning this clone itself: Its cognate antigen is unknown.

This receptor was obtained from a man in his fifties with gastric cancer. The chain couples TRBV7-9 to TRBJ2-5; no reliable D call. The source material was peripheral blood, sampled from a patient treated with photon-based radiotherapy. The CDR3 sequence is CASSLTAEETQYF. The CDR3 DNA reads TGTGCCAGCAGCTTAACAGCCGAAGAGACCCAGTACTTC.